Listed below are T cell receptor beta chains from one sample, sequenced in a study of tumor and adjacent non-tumor tissue in lung cancer. MiXCR, applied by TCRdb to the multiplex PCR reads, yields one record per CDR3 protein. The table has about 200,000 distinct CDR3 sequences, 71% seen once. Source material: lung tumor tissue. All receptors come from a man in his sixties with non-small cell lung cancer. CDR3s leave out the opening cysteine and the closing phenylalanine or tryptophan. D genes are given only for firm matches.

11 | TRBJ2-3 | TRBV11-2 | - | ASNRGGPETQY
9 | TRBJ1-4 | TRBV12-3/TRBV12-4 | - | VSSSDPKLF
14 | TRBJ2-5 | TRBV4-2 | - | ASSQGLSGYQETQY
14 | TRBJ1-3 | TRBV20-1 | - | SARSGLGRSGNTIY
12 | TRBJ2-2 | TRBV11-3 | - | ASGLAGGTGEPF
9 | TRBJ2-5 | TRBV30 | - | AGGPGETQY
14 | TRBJ2-5 | TRBV10-2 | TRBD2 | TSCEWEAGAWETQY
14 | TRBJ2-3 | TRBV20-1 | TRBD2 | SARDQASGSSDMQY
13 | TRBJ2-3 | TRBV12-3/TRBV12-4 | - | ASSDPRGRTDTQY
15 | TRBJ2-5 | TRBV6-5 | TRBD2 | ASRYRTSGGPQETQY
13 | TRBJ2-3 | TRBV11-2 | - | ASSLGPPGDHTQY
13 | TRBJ2-3 | TRBV5-1 | TRBD2 | ATSISGGTTDTQY
11 | TRBJ1-1 | TRBV11-2 | - | ASSSLRVSEAS
13 | TRBJ1-5 | TRBV11-2 | - | ASSLEPEKNQPQH
10 | TRBJ1-5 | TRBV20-1 | - | SAGEGGEPQH
12 | TRBJ1-1 | TRBV20-1 | - | SARAVGMNTEAF
12 | TRBJ1-2 | TRBV30 | - | AWTLGLANYGYT
15 | TRBJ2-6 | TRBV20-1 | TRBD1 | SALHGTGGSEANVLT
14 | TRBJ2-5 | TRBV4-1 | TRBD2 | TSSQDLTGGLGTQY
15 | TRBJ2-1 | TRBV20-1 | - | SAGGPGAGPSYNEQF
15 | TRBJ1-5 | TRBV6-5 | - | ASSYVRAGRRLRAQH
11 | TRBJ1-1 | TRBV5-4 | - | ASTQGVNTDAF
12 | TRBJ1-5 | TRBV20-1 | - | SANLGGIGQPQH
12 | TRBJ2-7 | TRBV11-1 | - | VNSVDSASYEQY
14 | TRBJ2-1 | TRBV6-5 | - | ASRSFGERPVDEQF
14 | TRBJ2-5 | TRBV11-2 | - | ARSFRVGAFQETQY
12 | TRBJ2-2 | TRBV30 | - | AWSTTSNTGELF
11 | TRBJ1-5 | TRBV6-1 | - | ACRETRYQPQH
11 | TRBJ2-7 | TRBV6-2/TRBV6-3 | - | ANRITQVYEQY
14 | TRBJ1-6 | TRBV4-1 | TRBD1 | ASNPSPGTGVSPLH
12 | TRBJ2-3 | TRBV20-1 | - | SAPLGGLTDTQY
13 | TRBJ1-6 | TRBV11-2 | - | PSSLEGSINSPLH
11 | TRBJ1-2 | TRBV20-1 | - | SATQDSWFGYT
11 | TRBJ2-3 | TRBV5-4 | - | ASGFTDQDTQY
12 | TRBJ2-5 | TRBV5-1 | TRBD2 | ASASVAGEETQY
13 | TRBJ2-7 | TRBV6-5 | TRBD2 | ASSRRLAGVREQY
14 | TRBJ2-5 | TRBV6-5 | - | ASSYSGHTGVETQY
10 | TRBJ2-1 | TRBV11-2 | TRBD2 | ASSLEGGGQF
13 | TRBJ1-5 | TRBV5-1 | - | SSSPEGQSNQPKH
13 | TRBJ2-1 | TRBV12-3/TRBV12-4 | - | ASSLWEQIFNEKF
13 | TRBJ2-7 | TRBV6-5 | TRBD2 | TSGNGGVTCYEQY
12 | TRBJ2-7 | TRBV6-5 | - | ASSYSQAPYDQY
14 | TRBJ2-5 | TRBV11-3 | TRBD1 | ASSKGTGTKVETLY
11 | TRBJ1-3 | TRBV4-1 | - | ASSQEGGNTIY
12 | TRBJ1-5 | TRBV12-3/TRBV12-4 | - | PSSAGTYNQPQH
11 | TRBJ2-7 | TRBV20-1 | - | SAREAGIYEQY
11 | TRBJ2-7 | TRBV6-5 | TRBD1 | ASRRTGGSEQY
12 | TRBJ2-7 | TRBV28 | - | ASSPPLDSPEQY
15 | TRBJ1-6 | TRBV6-2/TRBV6-3 | TRBD1 | ASSRRRDRVNNSPLH
14 | - | TRBV6-2/TRBV6-3 | - | ANSQGLAGGIDTQH
11 | TRBJ1-2 | TRBV5-4 | - | ASSFNLNYGYT